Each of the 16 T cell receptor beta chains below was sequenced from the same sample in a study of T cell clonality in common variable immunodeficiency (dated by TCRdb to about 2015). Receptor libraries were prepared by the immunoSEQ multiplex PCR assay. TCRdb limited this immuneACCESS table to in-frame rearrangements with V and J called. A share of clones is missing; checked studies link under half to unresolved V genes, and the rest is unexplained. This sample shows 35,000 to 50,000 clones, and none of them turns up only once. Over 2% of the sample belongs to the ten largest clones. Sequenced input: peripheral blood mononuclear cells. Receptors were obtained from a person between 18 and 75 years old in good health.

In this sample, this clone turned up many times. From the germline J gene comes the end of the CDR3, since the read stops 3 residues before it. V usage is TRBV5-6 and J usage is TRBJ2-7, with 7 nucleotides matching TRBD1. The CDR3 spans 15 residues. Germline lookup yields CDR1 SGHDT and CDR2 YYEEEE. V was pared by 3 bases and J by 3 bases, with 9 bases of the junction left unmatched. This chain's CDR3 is CASSSLGDSHYEQYF. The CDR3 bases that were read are TGTGCCAGCAGCTCCCTGGGGGACAGTCACTACGAG.

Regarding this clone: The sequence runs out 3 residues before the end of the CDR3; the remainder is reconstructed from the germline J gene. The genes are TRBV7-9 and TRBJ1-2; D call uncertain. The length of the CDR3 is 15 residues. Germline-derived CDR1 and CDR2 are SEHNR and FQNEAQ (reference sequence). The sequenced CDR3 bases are TGTGCCAGCAGCCCTGGACTAGCGGGAGTTTACGAC. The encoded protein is CASSPGLAGVYD. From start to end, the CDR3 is CASSPGLAGVYDYTF.

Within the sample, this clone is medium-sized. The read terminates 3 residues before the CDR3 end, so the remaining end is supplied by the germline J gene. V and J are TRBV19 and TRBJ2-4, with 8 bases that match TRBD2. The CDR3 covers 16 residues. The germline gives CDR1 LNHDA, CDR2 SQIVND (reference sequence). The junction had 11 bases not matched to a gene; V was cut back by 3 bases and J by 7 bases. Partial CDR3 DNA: TGTGCCAGTAGTATGTTGACGGGAGGGGTACGGAACATT. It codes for CASSMLTGGVRNI. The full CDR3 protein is CASSMLTGGVRNIQYF.

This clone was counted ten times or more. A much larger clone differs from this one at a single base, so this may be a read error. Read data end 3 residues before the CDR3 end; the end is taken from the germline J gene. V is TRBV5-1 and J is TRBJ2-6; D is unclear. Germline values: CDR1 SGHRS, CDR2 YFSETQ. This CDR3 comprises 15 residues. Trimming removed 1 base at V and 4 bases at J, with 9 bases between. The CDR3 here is CASSLTVPGANVLTF. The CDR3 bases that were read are TGCGCCAGCAGCTTGACGGTCCCAGGGGCCAACGTC.

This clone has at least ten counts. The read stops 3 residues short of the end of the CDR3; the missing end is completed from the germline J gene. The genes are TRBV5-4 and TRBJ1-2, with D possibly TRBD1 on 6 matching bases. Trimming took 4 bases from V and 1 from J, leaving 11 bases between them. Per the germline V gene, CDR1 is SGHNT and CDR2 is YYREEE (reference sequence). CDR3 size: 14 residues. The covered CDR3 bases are TGTGCCAGCAGCATACAGGGTGATAACTATGGC. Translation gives CASSIQGDNYG. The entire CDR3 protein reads CASSIQGDNYGYTF. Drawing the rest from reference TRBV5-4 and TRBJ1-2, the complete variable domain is ETGVTQSPTHLIKTRGQQVTLRCSSQSGHNTVSWYQQALGQGPQFIFQYYREEENGRGNFPPRFSGLQFPNYSSELNVNALELDDSALYLCASSIQGDNYGYTFGSGTRLTVV.

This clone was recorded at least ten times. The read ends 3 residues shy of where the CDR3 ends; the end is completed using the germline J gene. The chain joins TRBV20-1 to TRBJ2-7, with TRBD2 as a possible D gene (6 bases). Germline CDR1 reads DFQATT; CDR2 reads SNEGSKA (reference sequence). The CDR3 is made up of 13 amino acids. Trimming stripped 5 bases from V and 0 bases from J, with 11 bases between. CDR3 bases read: TGCAGTGCTCCTCTAGCGCCCTCCTACGAG. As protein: CSAPLAPSYE. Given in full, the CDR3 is CSAPLAPSYEQYF.

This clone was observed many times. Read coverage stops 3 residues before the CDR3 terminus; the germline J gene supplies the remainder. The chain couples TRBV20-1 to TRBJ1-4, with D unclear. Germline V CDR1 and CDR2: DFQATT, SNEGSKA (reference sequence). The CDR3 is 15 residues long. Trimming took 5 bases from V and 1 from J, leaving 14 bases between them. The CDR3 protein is CSALPGGLTNEKLFF. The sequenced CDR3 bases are TGCAGTGCTCTGCCGGGAGGACTAACTAATGAAAAA.

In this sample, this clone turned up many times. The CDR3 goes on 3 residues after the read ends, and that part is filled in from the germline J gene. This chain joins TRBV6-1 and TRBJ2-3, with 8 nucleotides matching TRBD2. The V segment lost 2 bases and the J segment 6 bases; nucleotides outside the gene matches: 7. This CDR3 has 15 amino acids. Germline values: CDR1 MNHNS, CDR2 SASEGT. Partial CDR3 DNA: TGTGCCAGCAGTGAACCGGGACTAGAATCTGATACG. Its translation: CASSEPGLESDT. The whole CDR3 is CASSEPGLESDTQYF.

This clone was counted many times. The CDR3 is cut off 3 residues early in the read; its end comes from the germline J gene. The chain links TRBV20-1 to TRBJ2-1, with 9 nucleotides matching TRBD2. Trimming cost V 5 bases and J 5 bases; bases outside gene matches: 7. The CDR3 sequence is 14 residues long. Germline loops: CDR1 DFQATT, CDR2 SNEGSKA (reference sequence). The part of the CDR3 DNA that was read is TGCAGTGCTCACGGACTAGCGTCTAACAATGAG. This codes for CSAHGLASNNE. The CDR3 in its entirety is CSAHGLASNNEQFF.

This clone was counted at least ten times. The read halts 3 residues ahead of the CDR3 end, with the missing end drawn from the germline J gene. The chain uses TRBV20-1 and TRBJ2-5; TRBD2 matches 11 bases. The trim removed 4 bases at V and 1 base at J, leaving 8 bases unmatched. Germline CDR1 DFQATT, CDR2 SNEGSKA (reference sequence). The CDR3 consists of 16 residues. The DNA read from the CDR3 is TGCAGTGCTACCCCGATAGCGGGAGGGTCCCAAGAGACC. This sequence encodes CSATPIAGGSQET. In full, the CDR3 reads CSATPIAGGSQETQYF.

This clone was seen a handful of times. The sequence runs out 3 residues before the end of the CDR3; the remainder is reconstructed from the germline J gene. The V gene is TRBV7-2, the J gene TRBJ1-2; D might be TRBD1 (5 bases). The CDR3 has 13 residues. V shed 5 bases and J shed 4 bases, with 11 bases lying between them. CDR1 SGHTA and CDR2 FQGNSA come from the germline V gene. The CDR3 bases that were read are TGTGCCAGCAGCCCTAGGGACTTCTATGGC. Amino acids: CASSPRDFYG. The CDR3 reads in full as CASSPRDFYGYTF.

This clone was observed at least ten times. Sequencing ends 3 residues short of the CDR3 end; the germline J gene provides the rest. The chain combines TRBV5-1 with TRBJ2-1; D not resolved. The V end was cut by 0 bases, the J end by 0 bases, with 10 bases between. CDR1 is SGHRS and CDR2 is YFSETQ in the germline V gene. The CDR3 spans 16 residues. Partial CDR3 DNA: TGCGCCAGCAGCTTGGGAGGTCAAAGCTCCTACAATGAG. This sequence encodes CASSLGGQSSYNE. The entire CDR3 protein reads CASSLGGQSSYNEQFF.

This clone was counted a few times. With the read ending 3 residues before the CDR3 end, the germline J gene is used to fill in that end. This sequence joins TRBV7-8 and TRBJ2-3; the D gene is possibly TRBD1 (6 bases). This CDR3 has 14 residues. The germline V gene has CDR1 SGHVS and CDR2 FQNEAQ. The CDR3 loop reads CASSLGTGLETQYF. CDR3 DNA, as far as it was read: TGTGCCAGCAGCTTAGGTACAGGGTTAGAGACG.

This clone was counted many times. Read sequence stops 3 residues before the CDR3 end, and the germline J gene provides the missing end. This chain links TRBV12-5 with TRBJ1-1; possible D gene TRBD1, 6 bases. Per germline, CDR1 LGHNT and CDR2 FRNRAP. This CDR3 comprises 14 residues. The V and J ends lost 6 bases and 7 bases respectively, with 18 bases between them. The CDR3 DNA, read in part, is TGTGCTAGTGGAGAACCCAGTAAAGGGGGTGAA. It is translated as CASGEPSKGGE. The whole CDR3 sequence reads CASGEPSKGGEAFF. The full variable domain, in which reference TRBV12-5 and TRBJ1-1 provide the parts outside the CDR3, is DARVTQTPRHKVTEMGQEVTMRCQPILGHNTVFWYRQTMMQGLELLAYFRNRAPLDDSGMPKDRFSAEMPDATLATLKIQPSEPRDSAVYFCASGEPSKGGEAFFGQGTRLTVV.

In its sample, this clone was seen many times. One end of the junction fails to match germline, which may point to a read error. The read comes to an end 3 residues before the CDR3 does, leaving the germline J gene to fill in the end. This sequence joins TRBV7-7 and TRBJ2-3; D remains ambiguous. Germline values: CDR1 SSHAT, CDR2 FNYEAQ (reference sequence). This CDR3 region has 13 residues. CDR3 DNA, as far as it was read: TGTGCTAGCAGCTTAGTCGGCACAGATACG. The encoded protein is CASSLVGTDT. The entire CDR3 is CASSLVGTDTQYF.

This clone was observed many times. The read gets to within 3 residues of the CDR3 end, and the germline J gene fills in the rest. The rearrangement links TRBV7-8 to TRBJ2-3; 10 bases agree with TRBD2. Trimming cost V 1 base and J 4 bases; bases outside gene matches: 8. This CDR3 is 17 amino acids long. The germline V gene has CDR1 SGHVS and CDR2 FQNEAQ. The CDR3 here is CASSLDEAGGVSDTQYF. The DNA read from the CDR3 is TGTGCCAGCAGCTTAGATGAAGCGGGGGGGGTCTCAGATACG.